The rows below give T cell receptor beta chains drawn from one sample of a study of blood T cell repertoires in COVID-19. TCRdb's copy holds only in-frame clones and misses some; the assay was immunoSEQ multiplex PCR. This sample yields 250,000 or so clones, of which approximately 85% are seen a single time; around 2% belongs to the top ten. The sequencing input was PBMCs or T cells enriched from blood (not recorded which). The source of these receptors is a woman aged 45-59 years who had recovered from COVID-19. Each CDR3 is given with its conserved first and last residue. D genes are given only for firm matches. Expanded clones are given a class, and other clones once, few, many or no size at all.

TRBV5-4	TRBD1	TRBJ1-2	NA	TGTGCCAGCAGCGCCACAGGGGGCGGGAACTATGGCTACACCTTC	CASSATGGGNYGYTF
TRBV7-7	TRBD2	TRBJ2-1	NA	TGTGCTAGCAGCTCCGGGACTAGCGGGTACAATGAGCAGTTCTTC	CASSSGTSGYNEQFF
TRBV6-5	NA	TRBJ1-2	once	TGTGCCAGCAGCTATAACAGGGATCACTATGGCTACACCTTC	CASSYNRDHYGYTF
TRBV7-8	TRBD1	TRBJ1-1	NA	TGTGCCAGCAGGGGGACAGGGGGTAACACTGAAGCTTTCTTT	CASRGTGGNTEAFF
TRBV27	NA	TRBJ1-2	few	TGTGCCAGCAGTTTATCCAGACAGGACAACTATGGCTACACCTTC	CASSLSRQDNYGYTF
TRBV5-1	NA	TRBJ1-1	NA	TGCGCCAGCAGCTTGGGACAGATGAACACTGAAGCTTTCTTT	CASSLGQMNTEAFF
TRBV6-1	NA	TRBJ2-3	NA	TGTGCCAGCAGTGATTCCCGACTAGTGGATACGCAGTATTTT	CASSDSRLVDTQYF
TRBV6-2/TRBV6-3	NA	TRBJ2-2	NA	TGTGCCAGCAGTTACTCGAGGGGGGGGGCCCTCGGGGAGCTGTTTTTT	CASSYSRGGALGELFF
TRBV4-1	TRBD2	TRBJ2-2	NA	TGCGCCAGCAGCCAACGGACTAGCGGGAGGGGAACCGGGGAGCTGTTTTTT	CASSQRTSGRGTGELFF
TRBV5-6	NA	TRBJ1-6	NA	TGTGCCAGCAGCTTTGGTCTTTCTCACTCGCAGGATTCACCCCTCCACTTT	CASSFGLSHSQDSPLHF
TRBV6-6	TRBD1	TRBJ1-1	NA	TGTGCCAGCAGTTACGGAGGACAGGGCACTGAAGCTTTCTTT	CASSYGGQGTEAFF
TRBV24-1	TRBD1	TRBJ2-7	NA	TGTGCCACCACTCTAAGGGACAGGGTCTCCTACGAGCAGTACTTC	CATTLRDRVSYEQYF